This note documents a single T cell receptor beta chain sequence. Its specificity is unknown. The data are from a study of cytomegalovirus exposure and HLA in healthy donors. Study outcomes and limitations: Analyzed later, association rates of TCRs varied across HLA loci, with DRB1 most and HLA-C fewest. The study recorded over 150 TCR beta chains that were cytomegalovirus-associated. Later analysis reportedly placed an Asian-associated ancestry cluster below the approximately 680-donor mean in N-insertions.

13 Jbeta primers and 60 Vbeta primers were used for the PCR. Using immunoSEQ multiplex PCR, the repertoire was profiled, and TCRdb retains in-frame clones only, with some absent. The table shows about 110,000 clones, with 71% occurring only once. This CDR3 is built from 15 residues. Trimming cost V 0 bases and J 4 bases, with 13 bases left between them. Germline lookup yields CDR1 SGHRS and CDR2 YFSETQ. The chain is built from TRBV5-1 and TRBJ1-1, with D perhaps TRBD1 (5 bases). The sequenced material came from PBMCs. The clonotype comes from a female donor in good health and CMV-seronegative. The CDR3 sequence: CASSLAGGSGTEAFF. The CDR3 bases are TGCGCCAGCAGCTTGGCCGGGGGGAGTGGCACTGAAGCTTTCTTT.